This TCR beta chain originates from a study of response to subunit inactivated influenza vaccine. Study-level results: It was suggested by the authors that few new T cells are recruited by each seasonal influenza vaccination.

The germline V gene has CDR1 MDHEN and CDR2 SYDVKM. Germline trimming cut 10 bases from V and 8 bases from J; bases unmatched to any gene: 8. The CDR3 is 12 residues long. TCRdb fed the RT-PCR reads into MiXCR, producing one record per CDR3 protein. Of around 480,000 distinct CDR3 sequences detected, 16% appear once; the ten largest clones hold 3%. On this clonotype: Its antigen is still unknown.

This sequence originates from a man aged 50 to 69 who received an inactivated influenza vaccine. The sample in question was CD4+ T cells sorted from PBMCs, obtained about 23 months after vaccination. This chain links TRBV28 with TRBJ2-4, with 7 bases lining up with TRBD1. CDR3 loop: CATGQDGDIQYF. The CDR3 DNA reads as TGTGCCACCGGACAGGATGGGGACATTCAGTACTTC.